This record looks at one T cell receptor (beta chain) sequence and its context. The antigen this receptor binds is unknown. No quality values exist for individual bases; no much larger clone is one base distant. Other DNA sequences of this sample code for an identical CDR3. Library preparation used the immunoSEQ multiplex PCR assay. Drawn from immuneACCESS, this table holds only the in-frame rearrangements with V and J called that TCRdb kept. Clones are partly lost; checked studies trace under half to an unresolved V gene and leave the rest unexplained. The sample profile shows roughly 120,000 clones; around 89% of them were found once. Less than 1.5% of the sample rests with the top ten. CDR1 LNHDA and CDR2 SQIVND were looked up in the germline V gene (reference sequence). V lost 3 bases and J lost 4 bases, and the count of bases not matched to a germline gene is 7. Inclusive of the bounding cysteine and phenylalanine, the CDR3 is 16 residues long. Only the CDR3 portion is preserved as DNA: 48 bases, with reading frame beginning at the first base.

This sample stems from a study of control samples from healthy donors and cancer patients (TCRdb year 2020). What was sequenced was PBMCs. The source of this sequence is a woman between 45 and 60 years old with colorectal cancer. The receptor chain draws on TRBV19 and TRBJ2-2; TRBD2 lines up with 8 middle nucleotides. In nucleotides, the sequence is TGTGCCAGTAGTATTCGGGGCGGGGGGACCACCGGGGAGCTGTTTTTT. It specifies CASSIRGGGTTGELFF.